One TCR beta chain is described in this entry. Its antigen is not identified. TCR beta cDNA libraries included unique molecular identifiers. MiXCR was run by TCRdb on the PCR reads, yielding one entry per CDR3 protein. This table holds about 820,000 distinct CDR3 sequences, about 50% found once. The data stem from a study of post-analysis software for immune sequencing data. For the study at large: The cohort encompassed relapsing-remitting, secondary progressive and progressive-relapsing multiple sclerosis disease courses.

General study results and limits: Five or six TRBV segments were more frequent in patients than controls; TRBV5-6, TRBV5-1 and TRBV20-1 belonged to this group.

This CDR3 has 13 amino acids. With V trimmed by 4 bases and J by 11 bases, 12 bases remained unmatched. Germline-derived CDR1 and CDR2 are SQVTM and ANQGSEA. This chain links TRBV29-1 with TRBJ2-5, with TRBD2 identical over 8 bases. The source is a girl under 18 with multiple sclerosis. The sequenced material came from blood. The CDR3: CSVVSSRAGEQYF. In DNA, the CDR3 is TGCAGCGTTGTTTCCTCCCGAGCGGGGGAGCAGTACTTC.